This entry lists 25 T cell receptor beta chains sequenced from one sample in a study of blood T cell repertoires in COVID-19. Sequencing was performed with immunoSEQ multiplex PCR; in TCRdb, only in-frame clones are kept and a portion is missing. The sample consists of about 300,000 clones, roughly 84% of them appearing once. The material sequenced was peripheral blood. Every receptor here comes from a human donor with COVID-19, enrolled during active disease. The donor label of this sample is uncertain.

In DNA form, the CDR3 reads TGTGCCAGCGGGGGGGCGGGTTACCAAGAGACCCAGTACTTC. This gives the protein CASGGAGYQETQYF. The gene calls are TRBV6-1 and TRBJ2-5, with D possibly matching TRBD2 (7 bases). The V gene's germline CDR1 is MNHNS and CDR2 SASEGT. Trimming removed 8 bases at V and 0 bases at J, with 13 bases between. The CDR3 runs to 14 residues.

This clone was found a few times. The chain uses TRBV5-6 and TRBJ1-1, with D unclear. Per germline, CDR1 SGHDT and CDR2 YYEEEE. Trimming shortened V by 4 bases and J by 4 bases, and 17 bases separated the two germline ends. The CDR3 extends over 15 amino acids. The CDR3 loop reads CASSPYLGAGTEAFF. As DNA, the CDR3 is TGTGCCAGCAGCCCTTACCTTGGTGCCGGCACTGAAGCTTTCTTT.

The chain recombines TRBV9 with TRBJ1-6; 9 bases fit TRBD1. The CDR3 extends over 14 amino acids. Germline-derived CDR1 and CDR2 are SGDLS and YYNGEE. The ends lost 4 bases at V and 10 bases at J; junction bases unmatched: 6. The chain's CDR3 is CASSQTGGGSPLHF. In DNA form, the CDR3 reads TGTGCCAGCAGCCAGACAGGGGGGGGGTCACCCCTCCACTTT. Combining the CDR3 with reference TRBV9 and TRBJ1-6 gives the whole variable domain DSGVTQTPKHLITATGQRVTLRCSPRSGDLSVYWYQQSLDQGLQFLIQYYNGEERAKGNILERFSAQQFPDLHSELNLSSLELGDSALYFCASSQTGGGSPLHFGNGTRLTVT.

The chain links TRBV6-5 to TRBJ2-3; 9 bases match TRBD2. The CDR3 has 16 residues. The germline CDR1 and CDR2 sequences are MNHEY and SVGAGI. Germline trimming cut 0 bases from V and 8 bases from J; bases unmatched to any gene: 9. The CDR3 nucleotides read TGTGCCAGCAGTTACTCGGCTAGCGGGAAAGCTACTACGCAGTATTTT. Its translation: CASSYSASGKATTQYF.

The J gene is TRBJ1-3, the V gene TRBV14, with no clear D. The CDR3 is 16 residues long. The germline V and J ends were trimmed by 4 bases and 0 bases, with 13 bases remaining between them. Per the germline V gene, CDR1 is SGHDN and CDR2 is FVKESK. CDR3 DNA sequence: TGTGCCAGCAGCCGCCATGCCTCAGACTCTGGAAACACCATATATTTT. Protein sequence: CASSRHASDSGNTIYF. Based on the CDR3 plus reference TRBV14 and TRBJ1-3, the full variable domain is EAGVTQFPSHSVIEKGQTVTLRCDPISGHDNLYWYRRVMGKEIKFLLHFVKESKQDESGMPNNRFLAERTGGTYSTLKVQPAELEDSGVYFCASSRHASDSGNTIYFGEGSWLTVV.

The J gene is TRBJ2-7, the V gene TRBV29-1; 9 bases align to TRBD2. V dropped 4 bases and J dropped 2; count of bases not matched to a gene: 3. This CDR3 region has 13 residues. The germline V gene has CDR1 SQVTM and CDR2 ANQGSEA. The CDR3 bases are TGCAGCGTTGGGGTAGCGGGAGCCTACGAGCAGTACTTC. Protein sequence: CSVGVAGAYEQYF.

This clone has a single count. The gene calls are TRBV10-2 and TRBJ2-2; TRBD1 might be the D (6 bases). Trimming pared 6 bases from V and 6 bases from J, leaving 14 bases between. Germline V gene data show CDR1 as WSHSY and CDR2 as SAAADI. CDR3 length: 14 amino acids. The CDR3, as DNA: TGCGCCAGCAGGAGCCAGGGGAGCGCCGGGGAGCTGTTTTTT. It specifies CASRSQGSAGELFF.

The chain links TRBV6-2 or TRBV6-3 to TRBJ2-7, with 14 bases that match TRBD2. This CDR3 contains 19 residues. The V and J ends lost 1 base and 4 bases, in that order; junction bases with no gene match: 12. Germline lookup yields CDR1 MNHEY and CDR2 SVGEGT. The CDR3 reads CASSYLRPGTSGSWYEQYF. CDR3 DNA sequence: TGTGCCAGCAGTTACTTACGACCCGGGACTAGCGGGAGCTGGTACGAGCAGTACTTC.

The chain uses TRBV2 and TRBJ1-5; 9 positions match TRBD1. The CDR3 sequence is 16 residues long. Per the germline V gene, CDR1 is SNHLY and CDR2 is FYNNEI. V gave up 4 bases and J gave up 7 bases; unmatched junction bases: 11. CDR3 sequence (DNA): TGTGCCAGCAGTGGAGCGAGGGGGACAGGGTTACAGCCCCAGCATTTT. This encodes CASSGARGTGLQPQHF.

This chain uses TRBV2 with TRBJ2-2; the match to TRBD1 covers 9 bases. The junction had 5 bases not matched to a gene; V was cut back by 5 bases and J by 4 bases. This CDR3 comprises 15 residues. Germline CDR1 is SNHLY and CDR2 is FYNNEI. For the CDR3, the DNA is TGTGCCAGCAGTCAGGACAGGGGAGGCACCGGGGAGCTGTTTTTT. Translating it yields CASSQDRGGTGELFF. Full variable domain (missing parts from reference TRBV2 and TRBJ2-2): EPEVTQTPSHQVTQMGQEVILRCVPISNHLYFYWYRQILGQKVEFLVSFYNNEISEKSEIFDDQFSVERPDGSNFTLKIRSTKLEDSAMYFCASSQDRGGTGELFFGEGSRLTVL.

The V call is TRBV6-1, the J call TRBJ2-7, with 7 bases that match TRBD1. The V segment lost 5 bases and the J segment 1 base; nucleotides outside the gene matches: 5. This CDR3 has 14 residues. CDR1 and CDR2 (germline): MNHNS, SASEGT. The CDR3 nucleotides are TGTGCCAGCAGTTTCGACAGGGTTTCCTACGAGCAGTACTTC. This encodes CASSFDRVSYEQYF.

The J gene is TRBJ2-5, the V gene TRBV5-1, with TRBD2 matching over 8 bases. There are 18 residues in the CDR3. Germline V gives CDR1 SGHRS, CDR2 YFSETQ. Unmatched junction bases numbered 20, after V lost 5 bases and J lost 5 bases. The CDR3 sequence is CASRPIAGPQSGLETQYF. The CDR3 nucleotides are TGCGCCAGCAGGCCGATAGCGGGACCCCAGAGCGGGTTGGAGACCCAGTACTTC.

CDR3: CASSHHRDRNSPLHF. The DNA of the CDR3 is TGTGCCAGCAGCCATCACAGGGATCGGAATTCACCCCTCCACTTT. V and J are TRBV28 and TRBJ1-6; D is perhaps TRBD1 (6 bases). V shed 6 bases and J shed 7 bases, with 16 bases lying between them. Germline loops: CDR1 MDHEN, CDR2 SYDVKM. The CDR3 length is 15 residues. The entire variable domain, with the rest obtained from reference TRBV28 and TRBJ1-6, is as follows: DVKVTQSSRYLVKRTGEKVFLECVQDMDHENMFWYRQDPGLGLRLIYFSYDVKMKEKGDIPEGYSVSREKKERFSLILESASTNQTSMYLCASSHHRDRNSPLHFGNGTRLTVT.

The rearrangement links TRBV5-5 to TRBJ2-1; TRBD2 aligns across 13 bases. CDR3 length: 17 amino acids. Germline V lookup: CDR1 SGHKS, CDR2 YYEKEE (reference sequence). With 4 bases clipped from V and 8 bases from J, the junction kept 12 bases outside the gene matches. The CDR3 loop reads CASSRGPGLAGRDEQFF. The CDR3 DNA reads TGTGCCAGCAGCCGGGGGCCGGGACTAGCGGGGAGGGATGAGCAGTTCTTC. Based on the CDR3 plus reference TRBV5-5 and TRBJ2-1, the full variable domain is DAGVTQSPTHLIKTRGQQVTLRCSPISGHKSVSWYQQVLGQGPQFIFQYYEKEERGRGNFPDRFSARQFPNYSSELNVNALLLGDSALYLCASSRGPGLAGRDEQFFGPGTRLTVL.

The rearrangement links TRBV18 to TRBJ2-2; 8 positions match TRBD1. The V and J ends lost 4 bases and 1 base, in that order; junction bases with no gene match: 14. CDR3 size: 19 residues. The germline V gene has CDR1 KGHSH and CDR2 LQKENI. CDR3 nucleotides: TGTGCCAGCTCACTAATTACCCCGGACAGGGAGCGGAACACCGGGGAGCTGTTTTTT. Encoded protein: CASSLITPDRERNTGELFF.

The chain employs TRBV19 and TRBJ2-7; weak D call: TRBD2 (6 bases). Germline CDR1 and CDR2: LNHDA and SQIVND (reference sequence). The CDR3 has 14 amino acids. The V end lost 1 base, the J end lost 2 bases, and 9 bases lay between the germline ends. Here the CDR3 reads CASSIGRDPYEQYF. The CDR3 DNA is TGTGCCAGTAGTATAGGGCGGGATCCCTACGAGCAGTACTTC.

In DNA form, the CDR3 reads TGTGCCACCAGTGATTCCTCAGGGTACGAGCAGTACTTC. It codes for CATSDSSGYEQYF. This chain joins TRBV24-1 and TRBJ2-7; TRBD1 is a possible D gene (5 bases). V lost 2 bases and J lost 4, with 8 bases in between. The CDR3 is 13 residues long. The germline V gene encodes CDR1 KGHDR and CDR2 SFDVKD.

The V and J genes are TRBV6-2 or TRBV6-3 and TRBJ1-2; 7 bases line up with TRBD1. Germline CDR1 MNHEY, CDR2 SVGEGT. The junction had 7 bases not matched to a gene; V was cut back by 4 bases and J by 8 bases. This CDR3 is 13 amino acids long. CDR3 protein: CASSSRQGEGYTF. CDR3 bases: TGTGCCAGCAGTTCCAGACAGGGAGAGGGCTACACCTTC.

The DNA of the CDR3 is TGTGCCAGCAGAGTATCGGGACAGGTGACTCAGCCCCAGCATTTT. This gives the protein CASRVSGQVTQPQHF. V and J are TRBV28 and TRBJ1-5; 8 bases map to TRBD1. V shed 6 bases, J shed 6 bases, and the junction held 10 bases outside the gene matches. The length of the CDR3 is 15 residues. Germline assignment: CDR1 MDHEN and CDR2 SYDVKM.

This chain uses TRBV10-3 with TRBJ1-1; 7 positions agree with TRBD1. CDR1 ENHRY and CDR2 SYGVKD come from the germline V gene. V gave up 3 bases and J gave up 1 base; unmatched junction bases: 5. The CDR3 is made up of 15 amino acids. This chain's CDR3 is CAISDPGQRNTEAFF. The CDR3 DNA is TGTGCCATCAGTGATCCGGGACAGAGGAACACTGAAGCTTTCTTT.

The chain joins TRBV19 to TRBJ1-1; D is ambiguous. CDR1 LNHDA and CDR2 SQIVND come from the germline V gene (reference sequence). The CDR3 extends over 13 amino acids. V was pared by 4 bases and J by 1 base, with 7 bases between. In DNA form, the CDR3 reads TGTGCCAGTAGTACAGGCCCGAACACTGAAGCTTTCTTT. This encodes CASSTGPNTEAFF.

The chain uses TRBV9 and TRBJ1-2, with 8 bases aligning to TRBD1. This CDR3 has 13 residues. Losses at the gene ends were 0 bases for V and 7 bases for J; bases not matched to a gene: 2. From germline, CDR1 is SGDLS and CDR2 YYNGEE. CDR3 sequence: CASSVDQGAGYTF. Written as DNA, the CDR3 is TGTGCCAGCAGCGTAGATCAGGGGGCTGGCTACACCTTC.

In its sample, this clone was seen once. The chain is built from TRBV5-1 and TRBJ2-2; 7 bases fit TRBD2. The CDR3 loop spans 16 amino acids. Unmatched junction bases numbered 5, after V lost 3 bases and J lost 0 bases. The germline V gene encodes CDR1 SGHRS and CDR2 YFSETQ. The CDR3 nucleotides are TGCGCCAGCAGCTCGGGAGGCGGGTCGAACACCGGGGAGCTGTTTTTT. This codes for CASSSGGGSNTGELFF. Looking up the rest from reference TRBV5-1 and TRBJ2-2 gives the full variable domain: KAGVTQTPRYLIKTRGQQVTLSCSPISGHRSVSWYQQTPGQGLQFLFEYFSETQRNKGNFPGRFSGRQFSNSRSEMNVSTLELGDSALYLCASSSGGGSNTGELFFGEGSRLTVL.

Written as DNA, the CDR3 is TGTGCCAGCAGCCGGGACACAGCCTACGAGCAGTACTTC. Encoded protein: CASSRDTAYEQYF. The chain joins TRBV6-5 to TRBJ2-7, with D possibly being TRBD1 (6 bases). The V gene's germline CDR1 is MNHEY and CDR2 SVGAGI. Trimming pared 6 bases from V and 2 bases from J, leaving 11 bases between. This CDR3 is built from 13 residues.

CDR3: CASSPRDRELGELFF. The CDR3 bases are TGTGCCAGCTCACCGCGGGACAGAGAGTTGGGGGAGCTGTTTTTT. J is TRBJ2-2 and V is TRBV18; weak D call: TRBD1 (7 bases). Germline lookup yields CDR1 KGHSH and CDR2 LQKENI. This CDR3 has 15 amino acids. Deletions cut 3 bases from V and 8 bases from J, with 16 bases between.